This T cell receptor beta chain was retrieved from a study of blood T cell repertoires in COVID-19. Authors' data handling: Reference gene primer amplification gave estimated nucleated cell counts. Produced via immunoSEQ multiplex PCR; TCRdb's table is partial and in-frame only. For V, J and clone size, that table is used; D and trimming come from the DNA. Of more than 60,000 clones detected, about nine tenths appear once; the ten largest clones hold about 4.4%. The CDR3 has 17 residues. Trimming took 3 bases from V and 7 from J; bases not matched to a gene: 18. Per the germline V gene, CDR1 is MNHEY and CDR2 is SMNVEV (reference sequence).

This receptor was identified in a man aged 50 to 59 with active COVID-19. Sequencing was performed on peripheral blood. The chain is built from TRBV27 and TRBJ2-7, with 7 positions matching TRBD1. CDR3 in DNA: TGTGCCAGCAGTTTCTATGGACAGGACAGACTTCATTTAGAGCAGTACTTC. Translation: CASSFYGQDRLHLEQYF.